This TCR beta chain was documented in a study of blood T cell repertoires in COVID-19. Background on the study: Samples representing acute and convalescent COVID-19 were sourced from the United States, Italy and Spain. PBMCs, B-cell-depleted T cells, or T cells were the source of the cDNA or gDNA that made up the material.

As originally analysed: Nucleated cell counts were estimated from reference gene primer amplification. TCRdb's table, derived via immunoSEQ multiplex PCR, lists solely in-frame clones and lacks some. Clone size and the V and J calls come from that table; the DNA yielded D and trimming. The repertoire holds about 59,000 clones, around 90% seen once, with approximately 18% in the top ten. The germline CDR1 and CDR2 sequences are SGDLS and YYNGEE. Trimming pared 0 bases from V and 0 bases from J, leaving 11 bases between. The CDR3 has 16 amino acids. In regard to this clone: Other DNA sequences in the sample encode the same CDR3.

This TCR came from a woman of 80 years or more with active COVID-19. Sequencing was carried out using peripheral blood. The chain joins TRBV9 to TRBJ2-3; D is perhaps TRBD2 (6 bases). The CDR3 DNA sequence: TGTGCCAGCAGCGTAGGTAGTAGCGGAAGCACAGATACGCAGTATTTT. As protein: CASSVGSSGSTDTQYF.